The clone carrying this T cell receptor (beta chain) was counted at least ten times. What it recognizes is unknown. The data derive from a study of T cells after yellow fever vaccination. The CDR3 covers 12 residues. Trimming cost V 3 bases and J 7 bases, with 10 bases left between them. Per germline, CDR1 SGHAT and CDR2 FQNNGV. MiXCR, applied by TCRdb to the 5' RACE reads, yields one record per CDR3 protein. The data contain under 300,000 distinct CDR3 sequences, 6.9% of them seen just once; the ten biggest clones take up approximately 0.84%. General study points: Though weaker, the secondary response peaked faster, on day 5 versus 15. Re-detected after boosting: most primary clones, 96% of CD4 and about 85% of CD8.

The source is a man aged 25 to 40 who received the YFV17D yellow fever vaccine. J is TRBJ2-7 and V is TRBV11-2; tentatively, D is TRBD1 (5 bases). Sample: CD4+ T cells sorted from PBMCs, taken 15 days after the yellow fever booster vaccination. CDR3 in DNA: TGTGCCAGCAGCTTCAGGGTGGGTGAGCAGTACTTC. Translation: CASSFRVGEQYF.